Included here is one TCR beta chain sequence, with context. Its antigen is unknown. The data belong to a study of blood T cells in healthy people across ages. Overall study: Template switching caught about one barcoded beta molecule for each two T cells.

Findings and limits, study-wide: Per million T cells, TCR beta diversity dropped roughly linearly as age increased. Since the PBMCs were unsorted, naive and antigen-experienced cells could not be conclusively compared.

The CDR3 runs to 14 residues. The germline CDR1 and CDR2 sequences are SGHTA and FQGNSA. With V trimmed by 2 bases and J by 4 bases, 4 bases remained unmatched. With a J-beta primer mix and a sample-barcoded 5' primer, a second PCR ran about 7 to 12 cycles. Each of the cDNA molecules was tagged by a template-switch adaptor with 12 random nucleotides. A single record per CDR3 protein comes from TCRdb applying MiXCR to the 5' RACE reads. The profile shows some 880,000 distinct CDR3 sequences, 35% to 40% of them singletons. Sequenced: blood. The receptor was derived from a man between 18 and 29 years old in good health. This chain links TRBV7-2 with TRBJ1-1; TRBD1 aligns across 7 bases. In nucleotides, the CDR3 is TGTGCCAGCAGCTTATCCCCAGGGGGCACTGAAGCTTTCTTT. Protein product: CASSLSPGGTEAFF.